The 32 T cell receptor beta chains in this list originate from one sample, sequenced in a study of blood T cell repertoires in COVID-19. This table comes from immunoSEQ multiplex PCR, and its TCRdb copy is limited to in-frame clones, with some not included. The sample consists of about 220,000 clones, roughly four fifths of them appearing once. Input material: peripheral blood. Receptor source: a woman between 65 and 79 years old with acute or convalescent COVID-19.

CDR3 sequence: CASSPLTVTGELFF. CDR3 coding DNA: TGTGCCAGCTCTCCTCTTACGGTCACCGGGGAGCTGTTTTTT. The chain couples TRBV18 to TRBJ2-2; D call uncertain. Trimming took 6 bases from V and 4 from J, leaving 12 bases between them. Germline lookup yields CDR1 KGHSH and CDR2 LQKENI. This CDR3 is built from 14 residues.

This clone was detected once. The chain carries TRBV28 and TRBJ2-5; 9 positions match TRBD2. Per germline, CDR1 MDHEN and CDR2 SYDVKM. The CDR3 is 15 residues long. The junction had 8 bases not matched to a gene; V was cut back by 7 bases and J by 2 bases. This CDR3 reads CASNLSGGRQETQYF. The CDR3 nucleotides are TGTGCCAGCAACCTAAGCGGGGGGCGACAAGAGACCCAGTACTTC.

The rearrangement uses TRBV5-1 and TRBJ2-7, with TRBD2 matching 7 bases. CDR1 SGHRS and CDR2 YFSETQ come from the germline V gene. The CDR3 contains 13 residues. V lost 0 bases to trimming and J lost 7 bases; unmatched junction nucleotides: 4. As DNA, the CDR3 is TGCGCCAGCAGCTTGGTTCCGGGGGGAGAGCAGTACTTC. Encoded protein: CASSLVPGGEQYF.

The V call is TRBV19, the J call TRBJ1-5; 9 nucleotides align to TRBD1. Germline V gene sequence: CDR1 LNHDA, CDR2 SQIVND (reference sequence). V lost 7 bases to trimming and J lost 10 bases; unmatched junction nucleotides: 14. The CDR3 totals 15 residues. CDR3: CASTLLPGQGSPQHF. In DNA, the CDR3 is TGTGCCAGTACCCTACTACCGGGACAGGGCTCACCCCAGCATTTT. Full variable domain (rest looked up from reference TRBV19 and TRBJ1-5): DGGITQSPKYLFRKEGQNVTLSCEQNLNHDAMYWYRQDPGQGLRLIYYSQIVNDFQKGDIAEGYSVSREKKESFPLTVTSAQKNPTAFYLCASTLLPGQGSPQHFGDGTRLSIL.

This clone was seen a single time. The rearrangement links TRBV2 to TRBJ1-2; weak D call: TRBD1 (6 bases). The CDR3 runs to 13 residues. Germline values: CDR1 SNHLY, CDR2 FYNNEI. The V and J ends lost 3 bases and 4 bases respectively, with 9 bases between them. CDR3 nucleotides: TGTGCCAGCAGTGATACAGGGCTCTATGGCTACACCTTC. As protein: CASSDTGLYGYTF.

The gene calls are TRBV14 and TRBJ2-5, with TRBD1 matching over 11 bases. V shed 3 bases, J shed 4 bases, and the junction held 7 bases outside the gene matches. This CDR3 has 16 amino acids. The V gene's germline CDR1 is SGHDN and CDR2 FVKESK. This CDR3 reads CASSHGQGAWGETQYF. The DNA for the CDR3 is TGTGCCAGCAGCCACGGACAGGGGGCTTGGGGAGAGACCCAGTACTTC.

The chain links TRBV2 to TRBJ2-7; possible D gene TRBD1, 5 bases. This CDR3 region has 14 residues. The V end lost 3 bases, the J end lost 6 bases, and 15 bases lay between the germline ends. Germline V gene sequence: CDR1 SNHLY, CDR2 FYNNEI. The CDR3 is CASSEQGNVGEQYF. CDR3 in DNA: TGTGCCAGCAGTGAGCAGGGCAATGTGGGCGAGCAGTACTTC. The whole variable domain, remainder taken from reference TRBV2 and TRBJ2-7, is EPEVTQTPSHQVTQMGQEVILRCVPISNHLYFYWYRQILGQKVEFLVSFYNNEISEKSEIFDDQFSVERPDGSNFTLKIRSTKLEDSAMYFCASSEQGNVGEQYFGPGTRLTVT.

The chain carries TRBV2 and TRBJ2-7, with a possible D match to TRBD1 (5 bases). Germline lookup yields CDR1 SNHLY and CDR2 FYNNEI. The germline V and J ends were trimmed by 6 bases and 0 bases, with 24 bases remaining between them. This CDR3 has 18 residues. This CDR3 is CASRDESRQLFSSYEQYF. The CDR3, as DNA: TGTGCCAGCAGGGATGAGTCGCGACAGCTCTTTAGCTCCTACGAGCAGTACTTC.

CDR3 in amino acids: CASSETENGYEQYF. As DNA, the CDR3 is TGTGCCAGCAGTGAAACTGAGAACGGCTACGAGCAGTACTTC. The genes are TRBV6-1 and TRBJ2-7; D remains unclear. The CDR3 has 14 amino acids. The germline CDR1 and CDR2 sequences are MNHNS and SASEGT. Trimming removed 2 bases at V and 3 bases at J, with 11 bases between.

This chain connects TRBV6-5 to TRBJ2-1; 7 nucleotides align to TRBD1. V shed 2 bases, J shed 0 bases, and the junction held 1 base outside the gene matches. The CDR3 contains 15 residues. The germline CDR1 and CDR2 sequences are MNHEY and SVGAGI. The CDR3 here is CASSYGDSSYNEQFF. The CDR3, as DNA: TGTGCCAGCAGTTACGGGGACAGCTCCTACAATGAGCAGTTCTTC.

V gene TRBV3-1 (or the pseudogene TRBV3-2) combines with J gene TRBJ2-2; TRBD2 agrees at 10 bases. The CDR3 runs to 15 residues. Germline V gene data show CDR1 as LGHDT and CDR2 as YNNKEL (reference sequence). The ends lost 1 base at V and 4 bases at J; junction bases unmatched: 0. The CDR3 DNA reads as TGTGCCAGCAGCCAAGTAGCGGGGGGCACCGGGGAGCTGTTTTTT. Translation: CASSQVAGGTGELFF.

The chain recombines TRBV15 with TRBJ2-7; possibly TRBD1 for D (6 bases). Deletions cut 0 bases from V and 5 bases from J, with 11 bases between. Germline assignment: CDR1 LNHNV and CDR2 YYDKDF (reference sequence). The CDR3 is made up of 14 amino acids. The CDR3 region is CATSRDRGVDEQYF. The CDR3 region has the DNA TGTGCCACCAGCAGAGACAGGGGAGTCGACGAGCAGTACTTC.

V and J are TRBV5-1 and TRBJ1-1; 8 bases are a match to TRBD1. CDR1 and CDR2 (germline): SGHRS, YFSETQ. The CDR3 is 16 amino acids. V was pared by 5 bases and J by 4 bases, with 13 bases of the junction left unmatched. The CDR3 DNA is TGCGCCAGCAGAAGAGATGGACAGGGAGGAGTCACTGAAGCTTTCTTT. Encoded protein: CASRRDGQGGVTEAFF.

The V and J genes are TRBV4-3 and TRBJ1-2, with 9 bases lining up with TRBD1. Germline loops: CDR1 LGHNA, CDR2 YSLEER. Germline trimming cut 1 base from V and 7 bases from J; bases unmatched to any gene: 1. The CDR3 consists of 13 residues. The CDR3 spells CASSQGTGVGYTF. The CDR3 nucleotides are TGCGCCAGCAGCCAAGGGACAGGGGTTGGCTACACCTTC.

The V and J genes are TRBV4-3 and TRBJ1-3, with a possible D match to TRBD1 (6 bases). This CDR3 has 16 amino acids. CDR1 and CDR2 (germline): LGHNA, YSLEER. V lost 1 base to trimming and J lost 2 bases, with 12 bases between them. The CDR3 here is CASSQGKAGAGNTIYF. The CDR3 DNA sequence: TGCGCCAGCAGCCAAGGGAAGGCAGGGGCTGGAAACACCATATATTTT.

The chain uses TRBV5-1 and TRBJ1-3, with unresolved D. V gave up 3 bases and J gave up 4 bases, with 17 bases separating them. From germline, CDR1 is SGHRS and CDR2 YFSETQ. The CDR3 loop spans 16 amino acids. In DNA, the CDR3 is TGCGCCAGCAGCTATAGCTCGGGGAGCGCGGGAAACACCATATATTTT. This codes for CASSYSSGSAGNTIYF.

The chain uses TRBV27 and TRBJ2-6; D perhaps matches TRBD2 (5 bases). This CDR3 contains 15 residues. CDR1 is MNHEY, CDR2 SMNVEV, per germline (reference sequence). The ends were cut back, 5 bases at V and 0 bases at J, with 8 bases in the middle. The CDR3 coding sequence is TGTGCCAGCAGTACACGGGACTCTGGGGCCAACGTCCTGACTTTC. Protein sequence: CASSTRDSGANVLTF.

The V gene is TRBV30, the J gene TRBJ1-1, with TRBD1 as a possible D gene (5 bases). Germline V gene sequence: CDR1 GTSNPN, CDR2 SVGIG (reference sequence). This CDR3 contains 13 residues. V was clipped by 4 bases and J by 9 bases, with 18 bases between them. The CDR3 protein is CAWMVVGEGKAFF. As DNA, the CDR3 is TGTGCCTGGATGGTGGTAGGGGAGGGGAAAGCTTTCTTT. Full variable domain (rest looked up from reference TRBV30 and TRBJ1-1): SQTIHQWPATLVQPVGSPLSLECTVEGTSNPNLYWYRQAAGRGLQLLFYSVGIGQISSEVPQNLSASRPQDRQFILSSKKLLLSDSGFYLCAWMVVGEGKAFFGQGTRLTVV.

Remarks on this clone: Other DNA sequences in the same sample also yield this CDR3. The gene calls are TRBV29-1 and TRBJ1-3; 9 bases map to TRBD1. This CDR3 has 14 amino acids. J lost 0 bases, V lost 7 bases, and 4 bases had no gene match. Germline CDR1 SQVTM, CDR2 ANQGSEA. CDR3 sequence reads: CSAKQGASGNTIYF. For the CDR3, the DNA is TGCAGCGCCAAACAGGGGGCCTCTGGAAACACCATATATTTT.

CDR3 protein: CASSLILSAGGNSPLHF. In nucleotides, the CDR3 is TGTGCCAGCAGCTTAATTCTTTCGGCAGGGGGGAATTCACCCCTCCACTTT. This chain uses TRBV7-2 with TRBJ1-6, with 7 bases identical to TRBD1. This CDR3 comprises 17 residues. Germline CDR1 SGHTA, CDR2 FQGNSA. V lost 2 bases and J lost 7; bases outside the gene matches: 11. The whole variable domain, filled in from reference TRBV7-2 and TRBJ1-6, reads GAGVSQSPSNKVTEKGKDVELRCDPISGHTALYWYRQSLGQGLEFLIYFQGNSAPDKSGLPSDRFSAERTGGSVSTLTIQRTQQEDSAVYLCASSLILSAGGNSPLHFGNGTRLTVT.

CDR3 region: CASSWQTGTINQPQHF. CDR3 DNA sequence: TGTGCCAGCAGCTGGCAGACAGGGACAATTAATCAGCCCCAGCATTTT. V is TRBV5-5 and J is TRBJ1-5, with TRBD1 identical over 7 bases. The J segment lost 4 bases and the V segment lost 3 bases, leaving 10 bases of the junction unmatched. The CDR3 has 16 amino acids. Germline CDR1 reads SGHKS; CDR2 reads YYEKEE (reference sequence). Based on the CDR3 plus reference TRBV5-5 and TRBJ1-5, the full variable domain is DAGVTQSPTHLIKTRGQQVTLRCSPISGHKSVSWYQQVLGQGPQFIFQYYEKEERGRGNFPDRFSARQFPNYSSELNVNALLLGDSALYLCASSWQTGTINQPQHFGDGTRLSIL.

The chain employs TRBV28 and TRBJ1-6, with a tentative D call TRBD1 (6 bases). The CDR3 is 16 amino acids. Germline assignment: CDR1 MDHEN and CDR2 SYDVKM. The germline V and J ends were trimmed by 2 bases and 9 bases, with 17 bases remaining between them. The DNA for the CDR3 is TGTGCCAGCAGTTTAATCAGTTTAGGACAGAGTTCACCCCTCCACTTT. Translating gives CASSLISLGQSSPLHF.

V gene TRBV27 combines with J gene TRBJ1-4; 9 bases fit TRBD1. CDR3 size: 16 residues. After removal of 6 bases from V and 0 bases from J, the junction contained 5 bases not matched to a gene. Germline V gives CDR1 MNHEY, CDR2 SMNVEV (reference sequence). In nucleotides, the CDR3 is TGTGCCAGCAGGCGGGACAGGGCCACAACTAATGAAAAACTGTTTTTT. Amino acid sequence: CASRRDRATTNEKLFF.

The DNA for the CDR3 is TGTGCCTGGAGTGTACGGTGGACAGCTGAAGCTTTCTTT. It codes for CAWSVRWTAEAFF. This chain uses TRBV30 with TRBJ1-1, with a weak D call TRBD1 (6 bases). From germline, CDR1 is GTSNPN and CDR2 SVGIG (reference sequence). This CDR3 contains 13 residues. Trimming pared 0 bases from V and 6 bases from J, leaving 11 bases between.

Remarks on this clone: The same CDR3 can be traced to other DNA sequences in this sample. The rearrangement uses TRBV5-5 and TRBJ1-5; 8 bases are shared with TRBD1. V trimming: 4 bases; J trimming: 6 bases; junction bases outside the gene matches: 9. From germline, CDR1 is SGHKS and CDR2 YYEKEE (reference sequence). This CDR3 has 15 residues. The CDR3 nucleotides are TGTGCCAGCAGCAACCCCACAGGGGGTTCTCAGCCCCAGCATTTT. Its translation: CASSNPTGGSQPQHF.

The chain has TRBV7-9 and TRBJ1-2; TRBD1 aligns across 7 bases. The CDR3 covers 15 residues. Trimming cost V 5 bases and J 0 bases; bases outside gene matches: 6. Germline V gene data show CDR1 as SEHNR and CDR2 as FQNEAQ (reference sequence). Here the CDR3 DNA reads TGTGCCAGCAGCCCCAGGGGGTTGGCTAACTATGGCTACACCTTC. Translation: CASSPRGLANYGYTF.

This chain uses TRBV18 with TRBJ2-5, with unresolved D. Germline V gene data show CDR1 as KGHSH and CDR2 as LQKENI. The CDR3 has 14 residues. V lost 0 bases to trimming and J lost 3 bases, with 8 bases between them. The chain's CDR3 is CASSPPSLKETQYF. The CDR3 region has the DNA TGTGCCAGCTCACCACCTTCCCTAAAAGAGACCCAGTACTTC.

The rearrangement links TRBV19 to TRBJ1-2; 7 bases agree with TRBD1. CDR3 length: 14 residues. Unmatched junction bases numbered 9, after V lost 7 bases and J lost 4 bases. Germline V gives CDR1 LNHDA, CDR2 SQIVND (reference sequence). The CDR3 nucleotides read TGTGCCAGTACAGCTGGACAGGATACCTATGGCTACACCTTC. It translates to CASTAGQDTYGYTF.

V usage is TRBV7-2 and J usage is TRBJ1-1; 8 bases are a match to TRBD1. Trimming took 5 bases from V and 4 from J; bases not matched to a gene: 3. Germline CDR1 and CDR2: SGHTA and FQGNSA. The CDR3 has 13 residues. Here the CDR3 reads CASSHRGTTEAFF. For the CDR3, the DNA is TGTGCCAGCAGCCACAGGGGGACCACTGAAGCTTTCTTT.

A single count supports this clone. The gene calls are TRBV5-8 and TRBJ2-1; D possibly corresponds to TRBD2 (6 bases). Germline V gives CDR1 SGHTS, CDR2 YDEGEE. With 2 bases removed from V and 7 bases from J, the gap between germline ends came to 7 bases. The CDR3 contains 12 residues. CDR3 protein: CASSFRGNEQFF. The DNA of the CDR3 is TGTGCCAGCAGCTTCCGGGGGAATGAGCAGTTCTTC.

The gene calls are TRBV2 and TRBJ2-3, with 7 positions matching TRBD2. The trim removed 6 bases at V and 0 bases at J, leaving 9 bases unmatched. The germline gives CDR1 SNHLY, CDR2 FYNNEI. CDR3 size: 16 residues. CDR3 bases: TGTGCCAGCAGCTTAGCGGGCGCTACTAGCACAGATACGCAGTATTTT. It is translated as CASSLAGATSTDTQYF.

This clone was counted only a few times. This chain uses TRBV19 with TRBJ2-3, with TRBD2 as a possible D gene (6 bases). The CDR3 runs 17 residues. Trimming shortened V by 1 base and J by 0 bases, and 14 bases separated the two germline ends. The germline CDR1 and CDR2 sequences are LNHDA and SQIVND (reference sequence). CDR3 nucleotides: TGTGCCAGTAGTATAGGGGCCGTAGCGGCTAGCACAGATACGCAGTATTTT. Protein: CASSIGAVAASTDTQYF.